The entry below describes one TCR beta chain. The antigen is not known. Between the trimmed V and J ends, which lost 6 bases and 7 bases, there was a span of 20 bases. There are 15 residues in the CDR3. Germline V gene lookup returns CDR1 MNHNY and CDR2 SVGAGI (reference sequence). The data were taken from a study of T cell responses to AZD1222 COVID-19 vaccine. Findings and caveats of the study: The reported proportion of spike-specific TCRs targeting unmutated variant regions was nearly half.

The assay was immunoSEQ multiplex PCR, and TCRdb's table has in-frame clones only and misses some. The sample comprises 100,000 or so clones, more than 85% of which are singletons, and less than 6% rests with the top ten. The source was peripheral blood, collected on day 0 of AZD1222 vaccination. The TCR originated in an adult in good health. The V and J genes are TRBV6-6 and TRBJ2-3; perhaps TRBD2 as D (6 bases). The CDR3 nucleotides are TGTGCCAGCAGCGCCCTACTTCTAGCGCCGAATACGCAGTATTTT. As protein: CASSALLLAPNTQYF.